This TCR beta chain was retrieved from a study of shared clonotypes between healthy human individuals. Study conclusions and caveats: Clonotype sharing among donors was thought likely to change with sequencing depth.

This CDR3 is 17 amino acids long. CDR1 and CDR2 from the germline V gene are SGHVS and FNYEAQ. Trimming took off 1 base at V and 1 base at J, with 13 bases between the two ends. A word on this clone: Antigen: not known.

TCRdb's copy holds only in-frame clones and misses some; the assay was immunoSEQ multiplex PCR. In the table there are about 490,000 clones, over 65% of which are singletons. The source of this sequence is a woman between 40 and 55 years old in good health. Some clones in this sample may be carry-over from other donors' samples. The sequenced sample was PBMCs. This chain joins TRBV7-6 and TRBJ2-2; D gene unclear. CDR3 amino acids: CASSLDRAVMNTGELFF. CDR3 sequence (DNA): TGTGCCAGCAGCTTAGACCGGGCGGTCATGAACACCGGGGAGCTGTTTTTT.